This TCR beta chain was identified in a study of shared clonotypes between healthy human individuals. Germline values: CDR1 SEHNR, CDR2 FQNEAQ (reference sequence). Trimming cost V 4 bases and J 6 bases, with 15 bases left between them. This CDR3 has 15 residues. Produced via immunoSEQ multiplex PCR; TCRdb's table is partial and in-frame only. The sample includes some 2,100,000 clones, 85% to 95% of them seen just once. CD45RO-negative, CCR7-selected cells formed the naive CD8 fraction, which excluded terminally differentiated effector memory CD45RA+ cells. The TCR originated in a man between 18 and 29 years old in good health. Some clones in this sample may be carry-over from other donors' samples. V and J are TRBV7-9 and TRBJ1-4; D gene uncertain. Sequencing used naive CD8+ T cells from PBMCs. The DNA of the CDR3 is TGTGCCAGCAGCTCAGTGGATTCGGCGTATGAAAAACTGTTTTTT. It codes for CASSSVDSAYEKLFF.